A single sample gave rise to the 17 T cell receptor beta chains below, sequenced in a study of blood T cell repertoires in COVID-19. Generated by immunoSEQ multiplex PCR, the TCRdb table keeps only in-frame clones and is missing some. The sample holds 62,000 or so clones, 89% seen once. The sequenced sample consisted of peripheral blood. All receptors derive from a man aged 45-60 years with active COVID-19.

The chain carries TRBV4-3 and TRBJ2-1, with 9 bases that match TRBD2. There are 16 residues in the CDR3. The trim removed 3 bases at V and 7 bases at J, leaving 10 bases unmatched. Germline V gene data show CDR1 as LGHNA and CDR2 as YSLEER. In nucleotides, the CDR3 is TGCGCCAGCAGCCACCAGGCGCGGGGGGGCCGAAATGAGCAGTTCTTC. Its protein is CASSHQARGGRNEQFF.

The chain carries TRBV7-9 and TRBJ1-1; D gene unclear. V shed 3 bases and J shed 0 bases, with 8 bases lying between them. From germline, CDR1 is SEHNR and CDR2 FQNEAQ (reference sequence). The CDR3 runs to 14 residues. As DNA, the CDR3 is TGTGCCAGCAGCTTCTTTGAGTTGAACACTGAAGCTTTCTTT. Encoded protein: CASSFFELNTEAFF.

The chain has TRBV5-1 and TRBJ1-6; 7 nucleotides match TRBD1. J was trimmed by 7 bases and V by 2 bases; bases with no gene match: 3. The CDR3 runs 14 residues. CDR1 and CDR2 (germline): SGHRS, YFSETQ. The CDR3 DNA follows: TGCGCCAGCAGCTTAGAGGGGGCGAATTCACCCCTCCACTTT. As protein: CASSLEGANSPLHF.

The chain recombines TRBV7-9 with TRBJ1-1; TRBD1 might be the D (5 bases). V lost 8 bases to trimming and J lost 1 base, with 8 bases between them. Germline CDR1 and CDR2: SEHNR and FQNEAQ (reference sequence). This CDR3 is built from 12 residues. The CDR3 reads CASRQQNTEAFF. CDR3 bases: TGTGCCAGCCGACAGCAGAACACTGAAGCTTTCTTT.

The gene calls are TRBV5-1 and TRBJ1-5, with 9 bases matching TRBD1. CDR3 length: 14 amino acids. The germline V gene has CDR1 SGHRS and CDR2 YFSETQ. J lost 7 bases, V lost 2 bases, and 4 bases had no gene match. The CDR3 spells CASSFTGGGQPQHF. CDR3 sequence (DNA): TGCGCCAGCAGCTTTACAGGGGGCGGGCAGCCCCAGCATTTT.

The V and J genes are TRBV7-9 and TRBJ1-4; tentatively, D is TRBD1 (5 bases). The CDR3 extends over 18 amino acids. Trimming left V 5 bases short and J 1 base short, with 20 bases between. The V gene's germline CDR1 is SEHNR and CDR2 FQNEAQ (reference sequence). The CDR3 is CASSILWGPNLTNEKLFF. DNA for the CDR3: TGTGCCAGCAGCATACTGTGGGGCCCCAATTTAACTAATGAAAAACTGTTTTTT.

The chain joins TRBV28 to TRBJ2-1, with D possibly TRBD1 on 6 matching bases. The CDR3 has 16 residues. CDR1 MDHEN and CDR2 SYDVKM come from the germline V gene. V lost 2 bases to trimming and J lost 5 bases, with 16 bases between them. The CDR3: CASSLREGQGNNEQFF. For the CDR3, the DNA is TGTGCCAGCAGTTTAAGAGAGGGTCAGGGGAACAATGAGCAGTTCTTC.

This clone was observed a single time. This sequence joins TRBV20-1 and TRBJ2-1; tentative D call: TRBD2 (5 bases). With 4 bases removed from V and 9 bases from J, the gap between germline ends came to 7 bases. Per germline, CDR1 DFQATT and CDR2 SNEGSKA (reference sequence). This CDR3 comprises 10 residues. DNA of the CDR3: TGCAGTGCTACCGAGGGTGAGCAGTTCTTC. Its protein product is CSATEGEQFF.

The rearrangement uses TRBV10-3 and TRBJ2-2, with TRBD1 identical over 7 bases. Germline V gene sequence: CDR1 ENHRY, CDR2 SYGVKD. CDR3 size: 13 residues. Losses at the gene ends were 9 bases for V and 7 bases for J; bases not matched to a gene: 8. CDR3 loop: CAIRTGGIGELFF. In nucleotides, the CDR3 is TGTGCCATTAGGACAGGTGGCATCGGGGAGCTGTTTTTT.

This chain uses TRBV7-9 with TRBJ2-5, with D possibly being TRBD1 (6 bases). The CDR3 is 13 residues long. The germline V gene encodes CDR1 SEHNR and CDR2 FQNEAQ (reference sequence). V gave up 3 bases and J gave up 2 bases, with 7 bases separating them. CDR3 DNA: TGTGCCAGCAGCTTTACAGGGCAAGAGACCCAGTACTTC. Amino acid sequence: CASSFTGQETQYF. The variable domain in full, with the rest retrieved from reference TRBV7-9 and TRBJ2-5, is DTGVSQNPRHKITKRGQNVTFRCDPISEHNRLYWYRQTLGQGPEFLTYFQNEAQLEKSRLLSDRFSAERPKGSFSTLEIQRTEQGDSAMYLCASSFTGQETQYFGPGTRLLVL.

The CDR3 spells CASSQDAGGYNEQFF. The CDR3 bases are TGCGCCAGCAGCCAAGATGCAGGGGGTTACAATGAGCAGTTCTTC. V gene TRBV4-3 combines with J gene TRBJ2-1; 7 nucleotides agree with TRBD1. This CDR3 comprises 15 residues. V trimming: 0 bases; J trimming: 4 bases; junction bases outside the gene matches: 3. Looked up from germline, CDR1 is LGHNA and CDR2 is YSLEER.

The rearrangement uses TRBV3-1 (or the pseudogene TRBV3-2) and TRBJ1-2; 7 bases are a match to TRBD1. The germline gives CDR1 LGHDT, CDR2 YNNKEL (reference sequence). The CDR3 length is 15 residues. V was pared by 3 bases and J by 8 bases, with 12 bases of the junction left unmatched. CDR3 amino acids: CASSQHRQGGRGYTF. DNA for the CDR3: TGTGCCAGCAGCCAGCACCGACAGGGAGGACGCGGCTACACCTTC.

J is TRBJ2-2 and V is TRBV5-1; 11 bases are a match to TRBD2. Trimming cost V 2 bases and J 4 bases; bases outside gene matches: 4. This CDR3 comprises 16 residues. Germline V CDR1 and CDR2: SGHRS, YFSETQ. CDR3 coding DNA: TGCGCCAGCAGCTTCACTAGCGGGGGAGGCACCGGGGAGCTGTTTTTT. It codes for CASSFTSGGGTGELFF.

The chain is built from TRBV4-3 and TRBJ2-1, with TRBD2 matching over 12 bases. Trimming removed 2 bases from V and 7 bases from J; junction bases left unmatched: 12. Germline assignment: CDR1 LGHNA and CDR2 YSLEER. This CDR3 region has 18 residues. The CDR3 reads CASSQLLAGGLSDNEQFF. CDR3 coding DNA: TGCGCCAGCAGCCAATTGCTAGCGGGGGGGCTATCCGATAATGAGCAGTTCTTC.

The chain uses TRBV6-5 and TRBJ2-7; TRBD1 aligns across 9 bases. This CDR3 region has 13 residues. Germline V gene sequence: CDR1 MNHEY, CDR2 SVGAGI. V was pared by 11 bases and J by 2 bases, with 7 bases of the junction left unmatched. The CDR3 spells CASDRGGTYEQYF. CDR3 nucleotide sequence: TGTGCCTCGGACAGGGGAGGGACCTACGAGCAGTACTTC.

The chain combines TRBV5-8 with TRBJ2-2; tentative D call: TRBD2 (6 bases). V gave up 0 bases and J gave up 4 bases, with 10 bases separating them. Germline V gene sequence: CDR1 SGHTS, CDR2 YDEGEE. The CDR3 has 15 amino acids. The CDR3 region has the DNA TGTGCCAGCAGCTTGGAGACCGGGAGCACCGGGGAGCTGTTTTTT. Translated: CASSLETGSTGELFF.

This clone was observed once. This chain links TRBV12-5 with TRBJ1-2; TRBD1 is a possible D gene (5 bases). The CDR3 has 13 amino acids. The V and J ends lost 1 base and 7 bases respectively, with 10 bases between them. The germline CDR1 and CDR2 sequences are LGHNT and FRNRAP. The CDR3 here is CASGLGQGAGYTF. CDR3 sequence (DNA): TGTGCTAGTGGTTTGGGGCAGGGCGCTGGCTACACCTTC.